This TCR beta chain was sequenced in a study of T cell changes during pregnancy in multiple sclerosis. With 1 base removed from V and 5 bases from J, the gap between germline ends came to 18 bases. The germline V gene has CDR1 SGHRS and CDR2 YFSETQ. The CDR3 has 16 amino acids. Clones were sequenced by immunoSEQ multiplex PCR, and TCRdb holds only the in-frame ones, with some missing. The sample has roughly 100,000 clones; 92% are singletons. The starting material was peripheral blood, obtained after pregnancy. This clonotype originated in a female donor with multiple sclerosis, enrolled in a pregnancy study. This sequence joins TRBV5-1 and TRBJ1-2; tentative D call: TRBD1 (5 bases). The CDR3 bases are TGCGCCAGCAGCTTGACCGTGGTGCAGGGTGTATATGGCTACACCTTC. Protein product: CASSLTVVQGVYGYTF.